This TCR beta chain was identified in a study of CD8+ T cells in alopecia areata. The CDR3 loop spans 18 amino acids. Germline loops: CDR1 SGHAT, CDR2 FQNNGV. Trimming left V 5 bases short and J 0 bases short, with 20 bases between. Treatment in this sample: oral pan-JAK inhibitor, 5-10 mg twice daily. cDNA reverse transcribed from extracted RNA served as the sequencing template. Here immunoSEQ multiplex PCR was the method, and the copy in TCRdb shows in-frame clones only, minus some. The sample yields over 100,000 clones, around 50% seen once. The chain couples TRBV11-2 to TRBJ2-4, with D perhaps given as TRBD1 or TRBD2 (6 bases each). The sequence came from a human donor with alopecia areata. The material sequenced was CD8+ T cells sorted from blood, taken at week 24, from a patient treated with tofacitinib. The CDR3: CASSDAGHPRLAKNIQYF. DNA for the CDR3: TGTGCCAGCAGCGACGCGGGACACCCCAGATTAGCCAAAAACATTCAGTACTTC.